These 20 T cell receptor beta chains came from one sample sequenced in a study of radiation and T cells in renal cell carcinoma. Assay: immunoSEQ multiplex PCR; the TCRdb copy retains only in-frame clones and omits some. Among more than 150,000 clones, about 87% were seen once, and the ten largest hold over 10%. Time point specified: blood 2 weeks post-SBRT. Stated treatment: 15 Gy SBRT to primary tumor, nephrectomy 4 weeks later. The input for sequencing was blood, taken from a patient whose treatment included radiotherapy and nephrectomy. The receptors shown here come from a woman between 45 and 65 years old with renal cell carcinoma.

The CDR3 DNA follows: TGTGCCAGCAGCTTGGACGGGGCAACTAATGAAAAACTGTTTTTT. Protein: CASSLDGATNEKLFF. The chain couples TRBV7-2 to TRBJ1-4; D is uncertain. Germline V gene lookup returns CDR1 SGHTA and CDR2 FQGNSA. This CDR3 has 15 residues. Trimming took off 3 bases at V and 0 bases at J, with 8 bases between the two ends.

The chain combines TRBV2 with TRBJ2-2; D possibly matches TRBD1 or TRBD2 (5 bases each). The germline V gene encodes CDR1 SNHLY and CDR2 FYNNEI. Trimming cost V 6 bases and J 2 bases, with 13 bases left between them. The CDR3 contains 15 residues. CDR3 in amino acids: CASRAGTANTGELFF. The CDR3 region has the DNA TGTGCCAGCAGAGCCGGGACGGCTAACACCGGGGAGCTGTTTTTT.

CDR3 nucleotide sequence: TGTGCCAGCAGCCGGGACAGGAGAGCCTACGAGCAGTACTTC. Translated, it gives CASSRDRRAYEQYF. V gene TRBV6-5 combines with J gene TRBJ2-7, with 8 bases fitting TRBD1. The germline CDR1 and CDR2 sequences are MNHEY and SVGAGI. This CDR3 spans 14 amino acids. The V and J ends lost 6 bases and 2 bases, in that order; junction bases with no gene match: 6.

The chain recombines TRBV5-8 with TRBJ1-6; no reliable D call. The V and J ends lost 0 bases and 10 bases respectively, with 8 bases between them. Germline V gene data show CDR1 as SGHTS and CDR2 as YDEGEE. The CDR3 is made up of 13 amino acids. CDR3 DNA sequence: TGTGCCAGCAGCTTGGGCCAGGAGTCACCCCTCCACTTT. This encodes CASSLGQESPLHF.

The rearrangement uses TRBV2 and TRBJ2-5; the match to TRBD2 covers 12 bases. V gave up 5 bases and J gave up 7 bases; unmatched junction bases: 8. Germline values: CDR1 SNHLY, CDR2 FYNNEI. The CDR3 runs 15 residues. CDR3 nucleotides: TGTGCCAGCAGTCGACTAGCGGGGGCTGTCGGGACCCAGTACTTC. It codes for CASSRLAGAVGTQYF.

The chain links TRBV6-1 to TRBJ2-5; 8 bases fit TRBD1. The CDR3 length is 16 residues. V lost 0 bases and J lost 7; bases outside the gene matches: 10. Looked up from germline, CDR1 is MNHNS and CDR2 is SASEGT. The DNA for the CDR3 is TGTGCCAGCAGTGAAGCTCTTGGGACAGGCCTAAGGACCCAGTACTTC. Protein: CASSEALGTGLRTQYF.

V usage is TRBV7-2 and J usage is TRBJ2-1, with a possible D match to TRBD2 (6 bases). The germline V and J ends were trimmed by 1 base and 0 bases, with 7 bases remaining between them. The CDR3 has 15 residues. The germline gives CDR1 SGHTA, CDR2 FQGNSA. CDR3 in amino acids: CASSLDGSSYNEQFF. In DNA form, the CDR3 reads TGTGCCAGCAGCTTAGACGGGAGCTCCTACAATGAGCAGTTCTTC.

A remark on this clone: Other nucleotide sequences in the sample specify the same CDR3. This chain connects TRBV5-1 to TRBJ1-1; 10 nucleotides align to TRBD1. Per the germline V gene, CDR1 is SGHRS and CDR2 is YFSETQ. The CDR3 runs to 15 residues. The V and J ends lost 0 bases and 4 bases, in that order; junction bases with no gene match: 3. CDR3 bases: TGCGCCAGCAGCTTGGTAGGACAGGGGGGCACTGAAGCTTTCTTT. Protein product: CASSLVGQGGTEAFF.

The V and J genes are TRBV6-5 and TRBJ2-2; 9 bases match TRBD1. The CDR3 loop spans 14 amino acids. Germline V CDR1 and CDR2: MNHEY, SVGAGI. V was clipped by 6 bases and J by 5 bases; unmatched bases: 4. CDR3 in DNA: TGTGCCAGCAGAGGACAGGGGTTAACCGGGGAGCTGTTTTTT. As protein: CASRGQGLTGELFF.

Here the CDR3 DNA reads TGTGCCAGCAGCGTAGGGGTTTGGGGCCCATGGAATGAGCAGTTCTTC. Its translation is CASSVGVWGPWNEQFF. The V and J genes are TRBV9 and TRBJ2-1, with a tentative D call TRBD1 (5 bases). The CDR3 spans 16 residues. V was shortened by 0 bases and J by 7 bases, with 17 bases between the two germline ends. CDR1 and CDR2 (germline): SGDLS, YYNGEE. Supplemented by reference TRBV9 and TRBJ2-1, the full variable domain reads DSGVTQTPKHLITATGQRVTLRCSPRSGDLSVYWYQQSLDQGLQFLIQYYNGEERAKGNILERFSAQQFPDLHSELNLSSLELGDSALYFCASSVGVWGPWNEQFFGPGTRLTVL.

The chain couples TRBV2 to TRBJ2-2, with TRBD1 as a possible D gene (6 bases). Between the trimmed V and J ends, which lost 9 bases and 1 base, there was a span of 9 bases. The CDR3 totals 13 residues. CDR1 is SNHLY, CDR2 FYNNEI, per germline. CDR3 amino acids: CARKGENTGELFF. In DNA form, the CDR3 reads TGTGCCAGAAAGGGGGAGAACACCGGGGAGCTGTTTTTT.

The CDR3: CASSPWRNYEQYF. The CDR3, as DNA: TGTGCCAGCAGCCCCTGGCGGAACTACGAGCAGTACTTC. The rearrangement links TRBV5-6 to TRBJ2-7; D unclear. The V and J ends lost 4 bases and 3 bases respectively, with 11 bases between them. CDR1 and CDR2 (germline): SGHDT, YYEEEE. The CDR3 is made up of 13 amino acids.

This sequence joins TRBV29-1 and TRBJ2-1; a weak D match, TRBD2 (6 bases). The CDR3 length is 15 residues. Germline assignment: CDR1 SQVTM and CDR2 ANQGSEA. The ends were cut back, 0 bases at V and 5 bases at J, with 14 bases in the middle. CDR3 nucleotide sequence: TGCAGCGTTGAAGATTTCCGGGACTCGAACAATGAGCAGTTCTTC. As protein: CSVEDFRDSNNEQFF.

The J gene is TRBJ1-2, the V gene TRBV7-2, with D perhaps matching TRBD1 (5 bases). Trimming took off 2 bases at V and 1 base at J, with 14 bases between the two ends. The CDR3 has 16 amino acids. Germline V gene sequence: CDR1 SGHTA, CDR2 FQGNSA. CDR3 nucleotide sequence: TGTGCCAGCAGCTTATTGCGAGTGCAGGGTAACTATGGCTACACCTTC. Its translation: CASSLLRVQGNYGYTF.

V is TRBV9 and J is TRBJ2-1; 9 nucleotides align to TRBD2. This CDR3 has 15 amino acids. Germline CDR1 and CDR2: SGDLS and YYNGEE. With 4 bases clipped from V and 5 bases from J, the junction kept 7 bases outside the gene matches. CDR3 nucleotides: TGTGCCAGCAGCCCCCGGACTAGCGAGGACAATGAGCAGTTCTTC. Its protein product is CASSPRTSEDNEQFF. Filled out from reference TRBV9 and TRBJ2-1, the complete variable domain reads DSGVTQTPKHLITATGQRVTLRCSPRSGDLSVYWYQQSLDQGLQFLIQYYNGEERAKGNILERFSAQQFPDLHSELNLSSLELGDSALYFCASSPRTSEDNEQFFGPGTRLTVL.

The chain couples TRBV6-5 to TRBJ1-5; 8 nucleotides match TRBD1. CDR1 and CDR2 from the germline V gene are MNHEY and SVGAGI. The CDR3 loop spans 15 amino acids. After removal of 0 bases from V and 5 bases from J, the junction contained 3 bases not matched to a gene. CDR3 in amino acids: CASSYSTGVDQPQHF. DNA for the CDR3: TGTGCCAGCAGTTACTCGACAGGGGTAGATCAGCCCCAGCATTTT.

V and J are TRBV7-2 and TRBJ2-1; D is perhaps TRBD2 (5 bases). With 0 bases removed from V and 0 bases from J, the gap between germline ends came to 6 bases. CDR3 size: 15 residues. Germline lookup yields CDR1 SGHTA and CDR2 FQGNSA. The CDR3 reads CASSLAGSSYNEQFF. The DNA of the CDR3 is TGTGCCAGCAGCTTAGCAGGGAGCTCCTACAATGAGCAGTTCTTC.

The gene calls are TRBV6-5 and TRBJ2-7; 7 bases are a match to TRBD1. The junction had 7 bases not matched to a gene; V was cut back by 6 bases and J by 2 bases. This CDR3 spans 14 amino acids. Germline V CDR1 and CDR2: MNHEY, SVGAGI. The CDR3 spells CASSRDSSAYEQYF. In nucleotides, the CDR3 is TGTGCCAGCAGCCGGGACAGCTCCGCCTACGAGCAGTACTTC.

V and J are TRBV18 and TRBJ2-3, with 11 bases lining up with TRBD1. Germline V gene data show CDR1 as KGHSH and CDR2 as LQKENI. Trimming at V came to 6 bases and at J to 4 bases, leaving 6 bases not matched to a gene. The CDR3 contains 15 residues. CDR3 residues: CASSAGQGASDTQYF. The CDR3 DNA is TGTGCCAGCTCCGCTGGACAGGGGGCCTCAGATACGCAGTATTTT.

This sequence joins TRBV15 and TRBJ2-5, with 9 bases aligning to TRBD2. V shed 2 bases, J shed 7 bases, and the junction held 11 bases outside the gene matches. Germline V CDR1 and CDR2: LNHNV, YYDKDF (reference sequence). This CDR3 is built from 16 residues. This CDR3 is CATSRMVAGARLTQYF. The DNA of the CDR3 is TGTGCCACCAGCAGAATGGTAGCGGGGGCCCGATTGACCCAGTACTTC.